This is a list of T cell receptor beta chains from one sample in a study of blood T cell repertoires in COVID-19. The method was immunoSEQ multiplex PCR; TCRdb's version includes in-frame clones alone and lacks a portion of them. The data hold 65,000 to 85,000 clones, with approximately 90% observed a single time. What was sequenced was peripheral blood. These receptor sequences come from a human donor in a cohort sampled during active COVID-19. The conserved cysteine and the conserved F or W are not part of the CDR3 here. The D gene is left open where the match is weak.

D gene	V gene	J gene	CDR3 protein
.	TRBV7-9	TRBJ1-4	ASSSHSPSTNEKLF
TRBD1	TRBV30	TRBJ2-7	AWRAQGAHDEQY
TRBD1	TRBV19	TRBJ1-3	ASSMTGGFGNTIY
TRBD1	TRBV9	TRBJ2-3	ASSVGHRDRGADTQY
TRBD2	TRBV5-1	TRBJ2-5	ASSPSGGEWETQY
TRBD2	TRBV10-3	TRBJ2-7	AISEGAGAEQY
.	TRBV5-1	TRBJ1-1	ASSLESNTEAF
.	TRBV6-2/TRBV6-3	TRBJ1-6	ASSSLAGSYNSPLH
TRBD2	TRBV19	TRBJ2-1	ASSPGLASSNEQF
.	TRBV11-2	TRBJ2-3	ASSLGTGTDTQY
.	TRBV5-4	TRBJ2-5	ASSLPGQETQY
.	TRBV30	TRBJ2-7	AWSLGDTYYEQY
.	TRBV19	TRBJ2-1	ASSLGAYNEQF
.	TRBV27	TRBJ2-4	ASSPGTVRGDIQY
TRBD1	TRBV19	TRBJ1-3	ASSKTGPDSGNTIY
.	TRBV28	TRBJ2-1	ASSQAGFENEQF
.	TRBV6-4	TRBJ2-1	ASSDSDNNEQF
.	TRBV6-6	TRBJ2-3	ASTSRRGDTQY
TRBD1	TRBV19	TRBJ1-5	ASSIRTGASNQPQH
TRBD1	TRBV6-6	TRBJ2-1	ASSYLGQGAGNEQF
TRBD2	TRBV5-1	TRBJ2-3	ASSPGRGGSTDTQY
TRBD2	TRBV2	TRBJ2-3	ASIPGRALTDTQY
.	TRBV6-2/TRBV6-3	TRBJ2-5	ASSSRASETQY
TRBD2	TRBV3-1/TRBV3-2	TRBJ2-1	ASSQTKGLYNEQF
.	TRBV5-1	TRBJ2-1	ASKGKNYNEQF
TRBD1	TRBV7-9	TRBJ1-5	ASSLITGGSRDSNQPQH
TRBD1	TRBV6-5	TRBJ2-2	ASSTGQGGTGELF
.	TRBV30	TRBJ2-7	AWKQGSYEQY
.	TRBV27	TRBJ2-3	ASSLFHPAAQY
.	TRBV27	TRBJ2-5	ASSLMGGAGLAQY
.	TRBV19	TRBJ2-7	ASKEEGGKLYEQY
TRBD1	TRBV11-3	TRBJ2-5	ASSRDSQETQY
TRBD1	TRBV28	TRBJ1-2	ASSSGTGAPVLMT
.	TRBV7-2	TRBJ2-3	ASSLRLVGADTQY
.	TRBV3-1/TRBV3-2	TRBJ1-2	ASSHGISSYGYT
.	TRBV11-2	TRBJ2-3	ASSLEAWGTTDTQY
.	TRBV11-2	TRBJ1-1	ASSYVQGDTEAF
TRBD2	TRBV7-2	TRBJ2-3	ASSRAGGPVY
TRBD2	TRBV6-6	TRBJ2-7	ASSYSDSGGFNEQY
.	TRBV5-1	TRBJ1-6	ASSLQGTNSPLH
TRBD2	TRBV10-2	TRBJ2-7	ASTWTSGSYEQY
.	TRBV4-1	TRBJ1-3	ASSQEQGGY
TRBD1	TRBV14	TRBJ2-1	ASSHQIWGQGIYNEQF
TRBD2	TRBV3-1/TRBV3-2	TRBJ2-1	ASSQDSASGPSEQF
.	TRBV5-5	TRBJ2-3	ASSLGGSSSDTQY
TRBD1	TRBV7-6	TRBJ1-2	ASSPTGTGVYGYT
.	TRBV19	TRBJ2-7	ASSIDTPPRYEQY
TRBD1	TRBV28	TRBJ1-2	ASRPRARGLGNYGYT
TRBD1	TRBV7-2	TRBJ1-5	ASSLAPMTGTQPQH
TRBD2	TRBV2	TRBJ2-5	ASSAQGLAGGIQETQY
.	TRBV12-5	TRBJ1-5	ASGLRPEGRGYNNQPQH
.	TRBV30	TRBJ2-1	AWSVGNEQF
.	TRBV18	TRBJ1-4	ASSLRAATNEKLF